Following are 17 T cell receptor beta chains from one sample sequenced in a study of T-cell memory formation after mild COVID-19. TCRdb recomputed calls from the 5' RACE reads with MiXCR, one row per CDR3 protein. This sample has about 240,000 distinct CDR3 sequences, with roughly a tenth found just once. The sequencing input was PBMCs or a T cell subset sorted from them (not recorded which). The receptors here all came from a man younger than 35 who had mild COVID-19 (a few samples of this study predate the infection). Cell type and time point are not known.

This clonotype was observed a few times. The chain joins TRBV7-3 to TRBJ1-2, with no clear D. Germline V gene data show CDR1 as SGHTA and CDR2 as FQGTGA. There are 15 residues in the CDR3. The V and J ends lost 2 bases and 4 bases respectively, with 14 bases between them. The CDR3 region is CASSLDGPPRYGYTF. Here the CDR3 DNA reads TGTGCCAGCAGCTTAGATGGACCTCCCCGCTATGGCTACACCTTC. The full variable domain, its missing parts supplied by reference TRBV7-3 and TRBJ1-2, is GAGVSQTPSNKVTEKGKYVELRCDPISGHTALYWYRQSLGQGPEFLIYFQGTGAADDSGLPNDRFFAVRPEGSVSTLKIQRTERGDSAVYLCASSLDGPPRYGYTFGSGTRLTVV.

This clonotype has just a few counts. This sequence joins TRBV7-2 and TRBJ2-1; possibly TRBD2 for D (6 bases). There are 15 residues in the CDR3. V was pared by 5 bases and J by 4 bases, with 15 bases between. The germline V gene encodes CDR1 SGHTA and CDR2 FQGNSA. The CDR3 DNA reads TGTGCCAGCAGCACCGAGGGCGGGGAGTACAATGAGCAGTTCTTC. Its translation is CASSTEGGEYNEQFF.

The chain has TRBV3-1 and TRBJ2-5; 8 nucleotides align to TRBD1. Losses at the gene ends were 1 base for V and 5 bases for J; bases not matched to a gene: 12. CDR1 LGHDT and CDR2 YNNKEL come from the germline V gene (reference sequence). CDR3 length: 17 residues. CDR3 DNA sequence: TGTGCCAGCAGCCAAGCCCCCGGCAGGGGGCTAGGGGAGACCCAGTACTTC. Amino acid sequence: CASSQAPGRGLGETQYF.

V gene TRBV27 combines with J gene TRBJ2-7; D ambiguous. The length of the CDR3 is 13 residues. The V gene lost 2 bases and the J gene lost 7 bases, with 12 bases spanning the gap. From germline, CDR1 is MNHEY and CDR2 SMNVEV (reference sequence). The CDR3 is CASSLVFQGEQYF. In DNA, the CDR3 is TGTGCCAGCAGTTTAGTGTTCCAAGGGGAGCAGTACTTC.

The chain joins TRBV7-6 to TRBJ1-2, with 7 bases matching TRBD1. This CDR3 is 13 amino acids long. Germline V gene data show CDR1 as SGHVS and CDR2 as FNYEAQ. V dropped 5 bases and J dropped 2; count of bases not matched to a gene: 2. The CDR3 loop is CASSKDRNYGYTF. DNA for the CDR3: TGTGCCAGCAGCAAGGACAGGAACTATGGCTACACCTTC.

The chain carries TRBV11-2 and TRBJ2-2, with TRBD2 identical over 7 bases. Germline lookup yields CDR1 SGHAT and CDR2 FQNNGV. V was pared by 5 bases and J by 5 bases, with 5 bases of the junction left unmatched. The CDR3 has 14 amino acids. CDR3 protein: CASSLFGGTGELFF. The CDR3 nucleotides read TGTGCCAGCAGCCTATTCGGGGGGACCGGGGAGCTGTTTTTT.

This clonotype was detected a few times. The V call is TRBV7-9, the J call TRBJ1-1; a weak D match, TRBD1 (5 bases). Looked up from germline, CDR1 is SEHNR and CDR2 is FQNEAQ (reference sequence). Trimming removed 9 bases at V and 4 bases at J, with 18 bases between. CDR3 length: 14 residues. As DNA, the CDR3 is TGTGCCAGTTTTACAGCCGGGGGTGGCACTGAAGCTTTCTTT. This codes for CASFTAGGGTEAFF.

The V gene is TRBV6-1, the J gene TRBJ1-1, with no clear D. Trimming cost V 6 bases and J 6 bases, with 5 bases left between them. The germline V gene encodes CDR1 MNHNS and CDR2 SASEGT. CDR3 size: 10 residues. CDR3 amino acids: CASSGAEAFF. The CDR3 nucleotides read TGTGCCAGCAGCGGCGCTGAAGCTTTCTTT.

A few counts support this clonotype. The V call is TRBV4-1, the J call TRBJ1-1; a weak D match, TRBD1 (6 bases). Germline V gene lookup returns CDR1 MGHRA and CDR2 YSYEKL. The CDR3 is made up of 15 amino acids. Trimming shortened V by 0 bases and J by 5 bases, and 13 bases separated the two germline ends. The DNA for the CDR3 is TGCGCCAGCAGCCAAGATCACAGGGAAGGGACTGAAGCTTTCTTT. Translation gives CASSQDHREGTEAFF.

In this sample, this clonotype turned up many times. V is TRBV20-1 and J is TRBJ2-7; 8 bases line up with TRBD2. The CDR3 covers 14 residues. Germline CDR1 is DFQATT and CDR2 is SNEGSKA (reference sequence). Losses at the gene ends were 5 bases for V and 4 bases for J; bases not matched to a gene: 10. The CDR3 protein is CSARRSGGDYEQYV. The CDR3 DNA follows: TGCAGTGCTCGTAGAAGCGGGGGAGATTACGAGCAGTACGTC.

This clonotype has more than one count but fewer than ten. CDR3 amino acids: CASNRPLKMSYEQYF. The CDR3 nucleotides read TGTGCCAGCAATCGGCCCCTCAAGATGTCCTACGAGCAGTACTTC. This chain joins TRBV6-2 or TRBV6-3 and TRBJ2-7; D not certain. This CDR3 contains 15 residues. Per germline, CDR1 MNHEY and CDR2 SVGEGT. The V and J ends lost 7 bases and 1 base respectively, with 17 bases between them.

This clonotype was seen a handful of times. Here the CDR3 DNA reads TGTGCCAGCAGCGATACTAGCGGCTCCTACGAGCAGTACTTC. This translates into CASSDTSGSYEQYF. The rearrangement joins TRBV9 to TRBJ2-7; TRBD2 agrees at 8 bases. The CDR3 is 14 residues long. CDR1 is SGDLS, CDR2 YYNGEE, per germline. Trimming took 3 bases from V and 0 from J; bases not matched to a gene: 2.

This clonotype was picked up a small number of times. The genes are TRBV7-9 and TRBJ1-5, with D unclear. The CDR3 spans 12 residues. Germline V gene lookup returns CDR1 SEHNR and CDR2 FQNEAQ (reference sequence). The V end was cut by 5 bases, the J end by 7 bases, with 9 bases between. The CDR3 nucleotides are TGTGCCAGCAGCCGGACGGGACAGCCCCAGCATTTT. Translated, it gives CASSRTGQPQHF.

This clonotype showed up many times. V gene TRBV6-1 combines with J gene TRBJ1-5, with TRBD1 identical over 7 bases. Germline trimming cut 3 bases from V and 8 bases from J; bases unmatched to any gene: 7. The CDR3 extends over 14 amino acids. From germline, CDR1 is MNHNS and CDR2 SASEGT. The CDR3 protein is CASSEGGGMEPQHF. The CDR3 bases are TGTGCCAGCAGTGAGGGAGGGGGCATGGAGCCCCAGCATTTT.

The DNA for the CDR3 is TGCGCCAGCAGCTTGGGACAGAGGGCCGGGGAGCTGTTTTTT. It codes for CASSLGQRAGELFF. J is TRBJ2-2 and V is TRBV5-1, with D tentatively TRBD1 or TRBD2 (5 bases each). V was trimmed by 0 bases and J by 6 bases, leaving 9 bases between them. In germline, CDR1 is SGHRS, CDR2 YFSETQ. The CDR3 runs 14 residues.

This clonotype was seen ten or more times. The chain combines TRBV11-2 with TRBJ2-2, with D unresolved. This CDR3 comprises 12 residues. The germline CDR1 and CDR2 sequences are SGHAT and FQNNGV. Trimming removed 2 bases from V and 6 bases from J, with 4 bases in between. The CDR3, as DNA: TGTGCCAGCAGCTTATCTGCCGGGGAGCTGTTTTTT. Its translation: CASSLSAGELFF.

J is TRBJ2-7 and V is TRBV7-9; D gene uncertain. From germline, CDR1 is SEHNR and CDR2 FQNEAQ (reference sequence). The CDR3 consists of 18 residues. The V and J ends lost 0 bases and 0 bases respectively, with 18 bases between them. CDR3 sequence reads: CASSLAVSAGRSSYEQYF. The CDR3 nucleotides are TGTGCCAGCAGCTTAGCGGTGTCCGCCGGAAGGAGCTCCTACGAGCAGTACTTC.